Listed below are T cell receptor beta chains from one sample, sequenced in a study of OX40 agonist ivuxolimab in advanced cancers. Generated by immunoSEQ multiplex PCR, the TCRdb table keeps only in-frame clones and is missing some. Among about 69,000 clones listed, about 80% were seen once. Here the sequenced sample was CD4+ or CD8+ T cells sorted from blood, taken in a trial of the OX40 agonist ivuxolimab. The receptors derive from an adult with an advanced solid tumor such as melanoma, head and neck, liver or kidney cancer. The CDR3 runs from the conserved cysteine through the conserved F or W. Each record gives: J gene, V gene, clone size, D gene, CDR3 protein, CDR3 DNA. D genes are given only for firm matches. Clone size is shown for a subset of rows, as once, few, many or a class of expanded clone.

TRBJ2-2 TRBV5-1 . TRBD1 CASSSGQGASGELFF TGCGCCAGCAGCTCAGGACAGGGGGCTAGCGGGGAGCTGTTTTTT
TRBJ2-7 TRBV30 . . CAWSARNYEQYF TGTGCCTGGTCAGCAAGAAACTACGAGCAGTACTTC
TRBJ2-1 TRBV19 . . CASSIRVGFEQFF TGTGCCAGTAGTATTCGGGTAGGGTTTGAGCAGTTCTTC
TRBJ1-1 TRBV30 few . CAWAGYSGTEAFF TGTGCCTGGGCAGGGTACTCAGGCACTGAAGCTTTCTTT
TRBJ2-2 TRBV5-1 . TRBD1 CASKNRDSTGELFF TGCGCCTCAAAAAACCGGGACAGCACCGGGGAGCTGTTTTTT
TRBJ2-1 TRBV5-8 . . CASSLMDPKQFF TGTGCCAGCAGCTTAATGGACCCTAAGCAGTTCTTC
TRBJ2-5 TRBV18 few . CASSQGRQETQYF TGTGCCAGCTCACAAGGCAGACAAGAGACCCAGTACTTC
TRBJ1-4 TRBV19 . . CASKATAATNEKLFF TGTGCCAGTAAGGCGACGGCCGCAACTAATGAAAAACTGTTTTTT
TRBJ2-1 TRBV4-1 once TRBD2 CASSQALGTSGRKGNEQFF TGCGCCAGCAGCCAGGCCCTAGGGACTAGCGGGAGAAAGGGCAATGAGCAGTTCTTC
TRBJ2-2 TRBV19 . . CASTGAAELFF TGTGCCAGTACAGGGGCGGCGGAGCTGTTTTTT
TRBJ2-3 TRBV11-3 . TRBD2 CASSSGIAGVVDTQYF TGTGCCAGCAGCTCCGGAATAGCGGGAGTAGTAGATACGCAGTATTTT
TRBJ2-2 TRBV2 . . CASKKGSLIGGELFF TGTGCCAGCAAGAAGGGCTCCCTCATAGGCGGGGAGCTGTTTTTT
TRBJ2-7 TRBV2 . . CASSRQVEQYF TGTGCCAGCAGTCGGCAGGTCGAGCAGTACTTC
TRBJ2-3 TRBV2 . . CASSGSVVRTDTQYF TGTGCCAGCAGTGGGTCAGTGGTTCGCACAGATACGCAGTATTTT
TRBJ2-7 TRBV28 . TRBD2 CASSPPGGYEQYF TGTGCCAGCAGTCCACCGGGGGGCTACGAGCAGTACTTC
TRBJ1-3 TRBV4-1 few . CASSQVSRPDTIYF TGCGCCAGCAGCCAAGTGAGCCGGCCCGACACCATATATTTT
TRBJ2-1 TRBV19 . TRBD1 CASSLGTVRNEQFF TGTGCCAGTAGTCTAGGGACAGTGAGGAATGAGCAGTTCTTC
TRBJ2-5 TRBV10-1 . TRBD1 CASSDRGLKETQYF TGCGCCAGCAGTGACAGGGGGCTGAAAGAGACCCAGTACTTC
TRBJ2-5 TRBV5-4 few . CASSPGSLIRETQYF TGTGCCAGCAGCCCCGGGAGTTTGATAAGGGAGACCCAGTACTTC
TRBJ2-3 TRBV1 . . CTSSQLDPGLPTLSTDTQYF TGCACCAGCAGCCAACTAGATCCGGGACTACCTACTCTTAGCACAGATACGCAGTATTTT
TRBJ2-1 TRBV5-1 . . CASSEGGRVNEQFF TGCGCCAGCAGCGAGGGGGGGCGAGTCAATGAGCAGTTCTTC
TRBJ2-2 TRBV7-3 . . CASSLGAGELFF TGTGCCAGCAGCTTAGGGGCCGGGGAGCTGTTTTTT
TRBJ2-3 TRBV5-6 once . CASSLVGGGTDTQYF TGTGCCAGCAGCTTGGTGGGGGGCGGCACAGATACGCAGTATTTT
TRBJ2-1 TRBV7-4 . TRBD2 CASSSTGLALDEQFF TGTGCCAGCAGCTCTACGGGACTAGCCTTGGATGAGCAGTTCTTC
TRBJ1-2 TRBV29-1 . . CSVEDEGIHGYTF TGCAGCGTTGAAGATGAAGGCATTCATGGCTACACCTTC
TRBJ2-1 TRBV6-1 . TRBD1 CASRQTGGSHNEQFF TGTGCCAGCAGGCAGACAGGGGGCTCACACAATGAGCAGTTCTTC
TRBJ2-7 TRBV11-2 . TRBD1 CASAHTRTGKNPEQYF TGTGCCAGCGCCCATACCAGGACAGGGAAAAACCCCGAGCAGTACTTC
TRBJ2-6 TRBV5-6 . TRBD2 CASSPLGGASGANVLTF TGTGCCAGCAGCCCTCTCGGGGGGGCCTCTGGGGCCAACGTCCTGACTTTC
TRBJ2-5 TRBV18 once . CASSLGREETQYF TGTGCCAGCTCACTGGGAAGGGAAGAGACCCAGTACTTC
TRBJ1-4 TRBV10-3 . TRBD1 CAISPDREGEKLFF TGTGCCATCAGTCCTGACAGGGAGGGTGAAAAACTGTTTTTT
TRBJ2-7 TRBV14 few . CASSPGLGREQYF TGTGCCAGCAGTCCGGGGCTAGGGCGCGAGCAGTACTTC
TRBJ2-1 TRBV19 . . CASSRSAKIYNEQFF TGTGCCAGTAGTAGGAGCGCAAAGATCTACAATGAGCAGTTCTTC
TRBJ1-2 TRBV6-5 . . CASSSPTDKLYTF TGTGCCAGCAGTTCCCCAACGGACAAGCTCTACACCTTC
TRBJ2-5 TRBV19 . . CASSIEKTQYF TGTGCCAGTAGTATAGAAAAGACCCAGTACTTC
TRBJ2-1 TRBV6-6 . . CASSYSTRSYNEQFF TGTGCCAGCAGTTACTCAACACGCTCCTACAATGAGCAGTTCTTC
TRBJ2-5 TRBV4-1 . TRBD2 CASSQGGLAGGDGETQYF TGCGCCAGCAGCCAAGGGGGACTAGCGGGAGGGGATGGAGAGACCCAGTACTTC
TRBJ1-1 TRBV29-1 few . CSVDKGSRVGTEAFF TGCAGCGTTGATAAAGGGAGCAGGGTGGGCACTGAAGCTTTCTTT
TRBJ2-6 TRBV5-4 . . CASSSRASADSGANVLTF TGTGCCAGCAGCTCGAGGGCTAGCGCCGACTCTGGGGCCAACGTCCTGACTTTC
TRBJ2-3 TRBV9 . . CASSVGLGYDTQYF TGTGCCAGCAGCGTAGGACTAGGATACGATACGCAGTATTTT
TRBJ2-6 TRBV5-1 . . CASSLGPSGANVLTF TGCGCCAGCAGCTTGGGACCCTCTGGGGCCAACGTCCTGACTTTC
TRBJ2-1 TRBV5-1 . . CASSLDSARDEQFF TGCGCCAGCAGCTTGGATTCGGCCAGGGATGAGCAGTTCTTC
TRBJ2-7 TRBV7-7 . . CASSPRDTSYEQYF TGTGCTAGCAGCCCCCGGGACACCTCCTACGAGCAGTACTTC
TRBJ1-2 TRBV19 . . CASAPRDTWAYGYTF TGTGCCAGTGCCCCCCGGGACACTTGGGCCTATGGCTACACCTTC
TRBJ1-5 TRBV19 once TRBD1 CASNLGTGGWQPQHF TGTGCCAGTAACTTGGGGACAGGGGGCTGGCAGCCCCAGCATTTT
TRBJ1-6 TRBV11-1 . . CASSRSNSYNSPLHF TGTGCCAGCAGCCGGTCGAACTCCTATAATTCACCCCTCCACTTT
TRBJ1-5 TRBV2 . . CASRIGGSNQPQHF TGTGCCAGCAGGATTGGCGGCAGCAATCAGCCCCAGCATTTT
TRBJ2-7 TRBV6-5 . . CASSSTEDEQYF TGTGCCAGCAGTTCGACAGAGGACGAGCAGTACTTC
TRBJ1-2 TRBV28 . TRBD1 CASSQQGNLGYTF TGTGCCAGCAGCCAACAGGGGAATCTTGGCTACACCTTC
TRBJ1-2 TRBV28 . . CASSLRWARPYGYTF TGTGCCAGCAGTTTACGCTGGGCCCGACCATATGGCTACACCTTC
TRBJ2-3 TRBV15 . . CATSTKPGTQYF TGTGCCACCAGCACTAAGCCTGGCACGCAGTATTTT
TRBJ1-1 TRBV18 . TRBD1 CASSQTGGAGTEAFF TGTGCCAGCTCACAAACAGGGGGCGCGGGCACTGAAGCTTTCTTT
TRBJ1-3 TRBV6-5 . . CASSSPRQISGNTIYF TGTGCCAGCAGTTCACCCAGACAAATCTCTGGAAACACCATATATTTT
TRBJ2-5 TRBV14 . . CASSQSLETQYF TGTGCCAGCAGCCAATCATTAGAGACCCAGTACTTC